The clone carrying this T cell receptor beta chain was detected only a few times. As yet, its antigen is unknown. The V end was cut by 1 base, the J end by 3 bases, with 19 bases between. The CDR3 loop spans 17 amino acids. The germline V gene encodes CDR1 LGHNA and CDR2 YNFKEQ. The data were taken from a study of T-cell memory formation after mild COVID-19. Study-wide context: Largely, TCR clusters stayed within a single donor.

Study observations and caveats: From day 15 to 85, contracting clones were balanced between CD4 and CD8, whereas later expanders leaned toward CD4+. Whether day 37 second-wave clones are SARS-CoV-2-specific was not confirmed.

One entry per CDR3 protein, called by TCRdb with MiXCR from the 5' RACE reads. The sample has around 530,000 distinct CDR3 sequences, about 20% seen once. V is TRBV4-2 and J is TRBJ2-7, with D perhaps being TRBD1 or TRBD2 (5 bases each). Sequenced sample: PBMCs or a T cell subset sorted from them (not recorded which). The TCR sequence derives from an adult woman who had mild COVID-19 (a few samples of this study predate the infection). Cell type and time point are not known. Written as DNA, the CDR3 is TGTGCCAGCAGCCAAGGTTGGCGCCGGGACGCACTCTACGAGCAGTACTTC. It encodes CASSQGWRRDALYEQYF.